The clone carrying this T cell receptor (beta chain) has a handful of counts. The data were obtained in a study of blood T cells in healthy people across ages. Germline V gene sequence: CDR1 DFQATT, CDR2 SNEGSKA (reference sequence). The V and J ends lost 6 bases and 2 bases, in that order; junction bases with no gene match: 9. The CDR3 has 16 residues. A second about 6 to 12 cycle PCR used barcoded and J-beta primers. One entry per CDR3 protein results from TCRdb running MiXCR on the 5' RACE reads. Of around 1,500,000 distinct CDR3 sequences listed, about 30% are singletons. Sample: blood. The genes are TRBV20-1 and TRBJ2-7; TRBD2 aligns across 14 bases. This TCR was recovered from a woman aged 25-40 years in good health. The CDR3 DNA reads TGCAGTGCGAGCTCCGGGACTAGCGGGGGTACCTACGAGCAGTACTTC. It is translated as CSASSGTSGGTYEQYF.